The clone carrying this TCR beta chain has just one count. Sequence at one end of the junction differs from germline and may be a read error. This sample was taken from a study of cytomegalovirus exposure and HLA in healthy donors. Germline values: CDR1 MNHEY, CDR2 SVGAGI. The CDR3 consists of 11 residues. The PCR used 60 Vbeta and 13 Jbeta primers. Profiling relied on immunoSEQ multiplex PCR, and the TCRdb table lists in-frame clones only, not all of them. The repertoire consists of about 280,000 clones, with about 90% occurring once and the leading ten covering approximately 2.4%. The sequencing sample was made of PBMCs. The TCR sequence derives from a woman under 30 in good health and CMV-seronegative. J is TRBJ1-1 and V is TRBV6-5; D remains ambiguous. The CDR3 spells CASSSDTGAFF. CDR3 nucleotides: TGTGCCAGCAGTTCCGACACTGGAGCTTTCTTT.